The T cell receptor (beta chain) under discussion was sequenced for a study of CD8 T cells in Susac syndrome. Trimming shortened V by 3 bases and J by 3 bases, and 8 bases separated the two germline ends. The V gene's germline CDR1 is SQVTM and CDR2 ANQGSEA. This CDR3 comprises 12 residues. RNA totalling roughly 0.45 to 1 ug underwent reverse transcription with random hexamers. Each CDR3 protein is one row after TCRdb ran MiXCR on the immunoSEQ multiplex PCR reads. The table lists tens of thousands of distinct CDR3 sequences, around 94% of them singletons, with more than 0.3% in the top ten. The chain is built from TRBV29-1 and TRBJ2-5, with a tentative D call TRBD2 (5 bases). What was sequenced was CD4+ T cells from PBMCs. This TCR derives from a human donor with Susac syndrome. Here the CDR3 DNA reads TGCAGCGTTGACCGGGAAGAAGAGACCCAGTACTTC. Protein product: CSVDREEETQYF.